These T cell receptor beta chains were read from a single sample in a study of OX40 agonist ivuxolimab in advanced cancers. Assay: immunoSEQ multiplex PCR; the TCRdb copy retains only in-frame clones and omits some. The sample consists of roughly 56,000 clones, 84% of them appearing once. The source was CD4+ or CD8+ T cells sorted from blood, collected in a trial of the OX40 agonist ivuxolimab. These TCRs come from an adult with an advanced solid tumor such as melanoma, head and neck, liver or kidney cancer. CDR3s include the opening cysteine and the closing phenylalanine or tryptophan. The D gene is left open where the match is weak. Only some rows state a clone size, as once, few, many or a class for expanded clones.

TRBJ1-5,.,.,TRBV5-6,TGTGCCAGCAGCTCTTGGGGACTCCTTTCTGATTCTGGCAATCAGCCCCAGCATTTT,CASSSWGLLSDSGNQPQHF
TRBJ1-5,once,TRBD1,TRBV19,TGTGCCAGTAGTGTTGGACAGGGGGTTCAGCCCCAGCATTTT,CASSVGQGVQPQHF
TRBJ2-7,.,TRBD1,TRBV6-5,TGTGCCAGCAGTTTATGGGGACAGGGGGGTGCAGAAGAGCAGTACTTC,CASSLWGQGGAEEQYF
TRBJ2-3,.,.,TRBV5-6,TGTGCCAGCAGCCCCCATGGCGGGGCTAGCACAGATACGCAGTATTTT,CASSPHGGASTDTQYF
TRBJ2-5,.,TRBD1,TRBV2,TGTGCCAGCAGTGGGGGGACAGGGAGGCAAGAGACCCAGTACTTC,CASSGGTGRQETQYF
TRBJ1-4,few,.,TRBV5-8,TGTGCCACTCACCGGGCAGGGACCTTTGACTCCCCTTTT,CATHRAGTFDSPF
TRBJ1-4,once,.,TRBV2,TGTGCCAGCAGCCCAGGGGCGGCTAATGAAAAACTGTTTTTT,CASSPGAANEKLFF
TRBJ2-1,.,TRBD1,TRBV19,TGTGCCAGTAGTAACCCTGGACAGGGAGGCTACAATGAGCAGTTCTTC,CASSNPGQGGYNEQFF
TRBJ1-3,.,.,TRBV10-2,TGCGCCAGCAGAGGCAGGGACTCTGGAAACACCATATATTTT,CASRGRDSGNTIYF
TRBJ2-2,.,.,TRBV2,TGTGCCAGCAAAGCAGGCGATAACACCGGGGAGCTGTTTTTT,CASKAGDNTGELFF
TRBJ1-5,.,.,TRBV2,TGTGCCAGCAGTACCTTGGGAGGAAACAATCAGCCCCAGCATTTT,CASSTLGGNNQPQHF
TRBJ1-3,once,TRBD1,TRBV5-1,TGCGCCAGCAGCCCGACAGGGTTCTCTGGAAACACCATATATTTT,CASSPTGFSGNTIYF
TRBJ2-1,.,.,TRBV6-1,TGTGCCAGCAGTGAAGTCTGGGGGGCACCACCAAGGGAGCAGTTCTTC,CASSEVWGAPPREQFF
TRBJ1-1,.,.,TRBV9,TGTGCCAGCAGCGTACTCGACAAGAACACTGAAGCTTTCTTT,CASSVLDKNTEAFF
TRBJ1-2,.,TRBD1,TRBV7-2,TGTGCCAGCAGCTTAGCCGGACAGGATGGCTACACCTTC,CASSLAGQDGYTF
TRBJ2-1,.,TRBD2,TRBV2,TGTGCCAGCATGGGACTAGCGGGAGAGGAGCAGTTCTTC,CASMGLAGEEQFF
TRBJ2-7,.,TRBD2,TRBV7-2,TGTGCCAGCAGCTTAGGGCGGGAGGTTGGCTACGAGCAGTACTTC,CASSLGREVGYEQYF
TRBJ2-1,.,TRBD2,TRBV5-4,TGTGCCAGCAGCCCCCCCGGGACTAGCGTGAATGAGCAGTTCTTC,CASSPPGTSVNEQFF
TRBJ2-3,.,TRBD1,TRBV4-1,TGCGCCAGCAGCCAAAAGGGACAGTCCCTCACAGATACGCAGTATTTT,CASSQKGQSLTDTQYF
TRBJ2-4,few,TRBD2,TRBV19,TGTGCCAGTAGTATGGTGACTAGCGGGGGGCGTAGAAACATTCAGTACTTC,CASSMVTSGGRRNIQYF
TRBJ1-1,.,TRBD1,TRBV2,TGTGCCAGCAGGGGGGGACAGGGTAGGACTGAAGCTTTCTTT,CASRGGQGRTEAFF
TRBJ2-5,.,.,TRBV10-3,TGTGCCATCAGTGAGTCGAAAAGCGGCAGGAGGGCGAAAGAGACCCAGTACTTC,CAISESKSGRRAKETQYF
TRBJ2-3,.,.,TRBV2,TGTGCCAGCAGTGAAGCGCGGGTTCGGTCGGGGTATACGCAGTATTTT,CASSEARVRSGYTQYF
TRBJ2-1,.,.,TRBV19,TGTGCCAGTAGTCCAGGGAATTTTCGTAATGAGCAGTTCTTC,CASSPGNFRNEQFF
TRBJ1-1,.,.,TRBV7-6,TGTGCCAGCAGACCGACTGCGAACACTGAAGCTTTCTTT,CASRPTANTEAFF
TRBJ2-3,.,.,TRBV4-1,TGCGCCAGCAGCCAAGCAGGGTCGGGCACAGATACGCAGTATTTT,CASSQAGSGTDTQYF
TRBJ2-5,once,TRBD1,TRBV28,TGTGCCAGCAGTTCGACAGGGAAAGAGACCCAGTACTTC,CASSSTGKETQYF
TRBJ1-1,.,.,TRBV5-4,TGTGCCAGCAGCTTGGCCGCCGGAAGCACTGAAGCTTTCTTT,CASSLAAGSTEAFF
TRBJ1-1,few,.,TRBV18,TGTGCCAGCTCACCACCAGGACGGAACACTGAAGCTTTCTTT,CASSPPGRNTEAFF
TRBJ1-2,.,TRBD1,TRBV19,TGTGCCAGTAGTACGGACGGGACAGCCCCCTATGGCTACACCTTC,CASSTDGTAPYGYTF
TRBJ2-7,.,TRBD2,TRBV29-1,TGCAGCGTCGCAAGCGGGAGTCCCTCCTACGAGCAGTACTTC,CSVASGSPSYEQYF
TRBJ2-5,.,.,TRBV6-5,TGTGCCAGCAGTTTCACTAGTTCCCAAGAGACCCAGTACTTC,CASSFTSSQETQYF
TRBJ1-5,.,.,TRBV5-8,TGTGCCAGCAGCCTTCAGGGGAATCAGCCCCAGCATTTT,CASSLQGNQPQHF
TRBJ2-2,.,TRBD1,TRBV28,TGTGCCAGCAGTAGTCCCGGGACAGGGAACACCGGGGAGCTGTTTTTT,CASSSPGTGNTGELFF
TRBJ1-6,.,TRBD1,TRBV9,TGTGCCAGCAGCGTAGTGGGACAGTTTAATTCACCCCTCCACTTT,CASSVVGQFNSPLHF
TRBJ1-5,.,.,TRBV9,TGTGCCAGCAGCCCCGACCTTGGATTCTCTTATCAGCCCCAGCATTTT,CASSPDLGFSYQPQHF
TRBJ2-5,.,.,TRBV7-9,TGTGCCAGCAGCCCGTGGGTGGCAGCGCAAGAGACCCAGTACTTC,CASSPWVAAQETQYF